This T cell receptor (beta chain) was recorded in a study of kidney transplant recipient with SARS-CoV-2 infection. Trimming left V 5 bases short and J 4 bases short, with 23 bases between. The CDR3 has 17 residues. In this sample, this clonotype turned up many times. One entry per CDR3 protein results from TCRdb running MiXCR on the reads. The profile shows about 250,000 distinct CDR3 sequences, around 26% of them singletons. The chain links TRBV12-3 or TRBV12-4 to TRBJ1-2; no definite D call. This TCR came from a male patient between 25 and 39 years old who had COVID-19 and was a kidney transplant recipient. The graft donor may be the source of some T cells. The sample was a blood sample, taken at baseline and on day 111 from a kidney transplant recipient. The CDR3 reads CASSRVVSFRKTYGYTF. In DNA, the CDR3 is TGTGCCAGCAGTAGAGTTGTCAGCTTCCGAAAGACCTATGGCTACACCTTC.